The 14 T cell receptor beta chains in this list originate from one sample, sequenced in a study of technical replicates of blood from a few donors. Clones were sequenced by immunoSEQ multiplex PCR, and TCRdb holds only the in-frame ones, with some missing. In the table there are tens of thousands of clones, around nine tenths of which are singletons. Sequencing input: PBMCs. The receptors come from a human donor in good health. Some clones in this sample may be carry-over from other donors' samples.

The chain is built from TRBV28 and TRBJ1-1, with 11 nucleotides matching TRBD1. The germline V gene has CDR1 MDHEN and CDR2 SYDVKM. This CDR3 has 13 residues. Trimming took 6 bases from V and 6 from J; bases not matched to a gene: 3. The CDR3 DNA follows: TGTGCCAGCAGGGGACAGGGGGTTGCTGAAGCTTTCTTT. Translating gives CASRGQGVAEAFF.

This chain links TRBV25-1 with TRBJ1-1, with D unclear. The CDR3 contains 11 residues. The ends were cut back, 1 base at V and 6 bases at J, with 3 bases in the middle. Germline CDR1 is MGHDK and CDR2 is SYGVNS. This CDR3 reads CASSESAEAFF. In DNA, the CDR3 is TGTGCCAGCAGTGAATCGGCTGAAGCTTTCTTT. The full variable domain, with the rest looked up from reference TRBV25-1 and TRBJ1-1, is EADIYQTPRYLVIGTGKKITLECSQTMGHDKMYWYQQDPGMELHLIHYSYGVNSTEKGDLSSESTVSRIRTEHFPLTLESARPSHTSQYLCASSESAEAFFGQGTRLTVV.

This clone was picked up a small number of times. The chain couples TRBV2 to TRBJ1-5, with 10 bases that match TRBD1. Germline lookup yields CDR1 SNHLY and CDR2 FYNNEI. The CDR3 spans 12 residues. J was trimmed by 6 bases and V by 11 bases; bases with no gene match: 4. The CDR3 loop is CAGGQGRQPQHF. DNA for the CDR3: TGTGCCGGGGGACAGGGGCGTCAGCCCCAGCATTTT.

V is TRBV12-5 and J is TRBJ2-2; TRBD1 matches at 7 bases. The CDR3 extends over 18 amino acids. Germline-derived CDR1 and CDR2 are LGHNT and FRNRAP. V lost 9 bases to trimming and J lost 0 bases; unmatched junction nucleotides: 16. In nucleotides, the CDR3 is TGTGCTAGGCGGAATCTTCCGGGACAGATCGCGAACACCGGGGAGCTGTTTTTT. Protein: CARRNLPGQIANTGELFF.

The chain has TRBV7-3 and TRBJ2-5; 11 nucleotides match TRBD2. The CDR3 contains 13 residues. Germline trimming cut 5 bases from V and 4 bases from J; bases unmatched to any gene: 0. Germline V gene data show CDR1 as SGHTA and CDR2 as FQGTGA. The CDR3 loop reads CASSGTSGETQYF. The CDR3 DNA follows: TGTGCCAGCAGCGGGACTAGCGGAGAGACCCAGTACTTC.

V and J are TRBV4-2 and TRBJ1-5; perhaps TRBD1 as D (5 bases). Germline values: CDR1 LGHNA, CDR2 YNFKEQ. The CDR3 covers 15 residues. V gave up 1 base and J gave up 10 bases, with 17 bases separating them. CDR3 region: CASSQGADTPRPQHF. The CDR3 nucleotides are TGTGCCAGCAGCCAAGGGGCGGACACGCCTCGACCCCAGCATTTT.

This clone has only a few counts. V usage is TRBV4-1 and J usage is TRBJ1-2; 9 bases agree with TRBD1. Losses at the gene ends were 0 bases for V and 7 bases for J; bases not matched to a gene: 6. The germline V gene has CDR1 MGHRA and CDR2 YSYEKL. This CDR3 is built from 15 residues. The CDR3 DNA reads as TGCGCCAGCAGCCAAGACCTGGGACAGGGTCTTGGCTACACCTTC. It yields the protein CASSQDLGQGLGYTF.

This clone was found a few times. V and J are TRBV7-8 and TRBJ2-7; D remains unclear. Germline V gene data show CDR1 as SGHVS and CDR2 as FQNEAQ. Trimming stripped 0 bases from V and 6 bases from J, with 18 bases between. CDR3 size: 16 residues. The CDR3 protein is CASSLARRLSRGEQYF. DNA of the CDR3: TGTGCCAGCAGCTTAGCTAGACGGCTGTCCCGCGGCGAGCAGTACTTC.

V is TRBV4-3 and J is TRBJ1-1; D is uncertain. CDR3 size: 14 residues. Deletions cut 3 bases from V and 4 bases from J, with 12 bases between. Germline CDR1 and CDR2: LGHNA and YSLEER. CDR3 sequence reads: CASSHDAPGTEAFF. CDR3 DNA: TGCGCCAGCAGCCATGACGCCCCGGGCACTGAAGCTTTCTTT.

The V call is TRBV6-5, the J call TRBJ2-7, with 7 bases that match TRBD1. From germline, CDR1 is MNHEY and CDR2 SVGAGI. After removal of 0 bases from V and 5 bases from J, the junction contained 7 bases not matched to a gene. The CDR3 loop spans 15 amino acids. The CDR3 DNA reads as TGTGCCAGCAGTTACTCGGGACAGCCTATCCACGAGCAGTACTTC. It is translated as CASSYSGQPIHEQYF.

The chain is built from TRBV20-1 and TRBJ2-5; no clear D gene. V was cut by 3 bases and J by 7 bases, with 9 bases left in between. This CDR3 is 11 amino acids long. Germline-derived CDR1 and CDR2 are DFQATT and SNEGSKA (reference sequence). The CDR3 sequence: CSASSPGTQYF. CDR3 in DNA: TGCAGTGCTAGTAGCCCGGGGACCCAGTACTTC.

The gene calls are TRBV4-3 and TRBJ2-1; 11 positions match TRBD2. Germline V gives CDR1 LGHNA, CDR2 YSLEER. V gave up 2 bases and J gave up 8 bases; unmatched junction bases: 11. CDR3 length: 17 amino acids. The CDR3 sequence is CASSQRVSGGGADEQFF. CDR3 nucleotides: TGCGCCAGCAGCCAAAGGGTTAGCGGGGGGGGAGCCGATGAGCAGTTCTTC.

The gene calls are TRBV5-1 and TRBJ2-5; TRBD2 matches 7 bases. This CDR3 spans 14 amino acids. Unmatched junction bases numbered 5, after V lost 2 bases and J lost 4 bases. Germline V CDR1 and CDR2: SGHRS, YFSETQ. CDR3 sequence (DNA): TGCGCCAGCAGCTTTCCGGGAGGTGGAGAGACCCAGTACTTC. Protein sequence: CASSFPGGGETQYF.

V and J are TRBV9 and TRBJ2-7, with a tentative D call TRBD1 (7 bases). Germline V lookup: CDR1 SGDLS, CDR2 YYNGEE. Deletions cut 0 bases from V and 7 bases from J, with 20 bases between. The CDR3 has 16 amino acids. The CDR3 sequence: CASSVGAEGAQREQYF. The CDR3 DNA sequence: TGTGCCAGCAGCGTAGGAGCGGAGGGGGCCCAGCGGGAGCAGTACTTC.